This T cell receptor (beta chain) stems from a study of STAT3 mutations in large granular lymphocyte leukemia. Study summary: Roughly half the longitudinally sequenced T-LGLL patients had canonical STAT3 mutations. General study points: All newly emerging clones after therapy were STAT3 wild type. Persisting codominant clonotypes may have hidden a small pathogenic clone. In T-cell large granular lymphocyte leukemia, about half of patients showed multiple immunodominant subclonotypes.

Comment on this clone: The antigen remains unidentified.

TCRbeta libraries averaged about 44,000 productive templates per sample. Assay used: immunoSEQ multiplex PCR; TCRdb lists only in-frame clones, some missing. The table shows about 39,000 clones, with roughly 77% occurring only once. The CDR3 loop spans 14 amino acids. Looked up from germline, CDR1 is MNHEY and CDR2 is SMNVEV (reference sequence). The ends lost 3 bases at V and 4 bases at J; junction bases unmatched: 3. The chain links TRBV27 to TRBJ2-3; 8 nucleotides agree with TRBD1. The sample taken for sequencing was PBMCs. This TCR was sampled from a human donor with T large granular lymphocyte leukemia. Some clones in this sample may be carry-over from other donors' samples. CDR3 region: CASSFSQGADTQYF. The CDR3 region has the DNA TGTGCCAGCAGTTTTTCACAGGGGGCAGATACGCAGTATTTT.